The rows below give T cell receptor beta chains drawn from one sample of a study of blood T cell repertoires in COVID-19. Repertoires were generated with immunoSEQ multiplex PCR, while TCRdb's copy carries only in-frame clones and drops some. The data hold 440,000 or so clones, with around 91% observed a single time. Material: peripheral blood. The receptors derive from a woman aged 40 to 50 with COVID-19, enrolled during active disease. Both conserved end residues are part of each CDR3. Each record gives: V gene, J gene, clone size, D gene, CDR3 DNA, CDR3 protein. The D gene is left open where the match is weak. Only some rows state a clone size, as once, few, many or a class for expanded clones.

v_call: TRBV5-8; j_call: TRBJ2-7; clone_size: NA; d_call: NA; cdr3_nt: TGTGCCAGAGGGGCGATAACAGGGAACTACGAGCAGTACTTC; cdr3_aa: CARGAITGNYEQYF
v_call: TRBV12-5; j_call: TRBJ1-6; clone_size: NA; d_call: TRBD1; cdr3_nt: TGTGCTAGTGGTCCGACAGGGTGGAATTCACCCCTCCACTTT; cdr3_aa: CASGPTGWNSPLHF
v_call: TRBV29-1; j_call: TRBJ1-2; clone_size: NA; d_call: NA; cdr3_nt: TGCAGCGTTGAACAGGGCTATGGCTACACCTTC; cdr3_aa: CSVEQGYGYTF
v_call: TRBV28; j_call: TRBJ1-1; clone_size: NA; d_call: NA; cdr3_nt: TGTGCCAGCAGTTTGAAGGGGTACACTGAAGCTTTCTTT; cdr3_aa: CASSLKGYTEAFF
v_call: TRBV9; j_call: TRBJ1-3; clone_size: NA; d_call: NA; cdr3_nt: TGTGCCAGCAGCGTAGACAGGGCTGGAAACACCATATATTTT; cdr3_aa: CASSVDRAGNTIYF
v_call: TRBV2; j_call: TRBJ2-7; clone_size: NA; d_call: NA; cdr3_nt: TGTGCCAGCGTCTCCCACCCGCCGGGCTCCTACGAGCAGTACTTC; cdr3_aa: CASVSHPPGSYEQYF
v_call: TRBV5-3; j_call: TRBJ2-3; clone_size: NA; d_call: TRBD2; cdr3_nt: TGTGTTCGCCCCTTGGCGGGGGGGGCATGGGATACGCAGTATTTT; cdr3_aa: CVRPLAGGAWDTQYF
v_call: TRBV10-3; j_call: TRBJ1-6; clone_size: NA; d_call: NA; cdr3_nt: TGTGCCATCAGGCCAGAGACAGTGAGTTCACCCCTCCACTTT; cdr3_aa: CAIRPETVSSPLHF
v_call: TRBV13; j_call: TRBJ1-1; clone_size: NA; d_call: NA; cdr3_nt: TGTGCCAGCAGCTTAAAGACAGACAAAAACACTGAAGCTTTCTTT; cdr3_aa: CASSLKTDKNTEAFF
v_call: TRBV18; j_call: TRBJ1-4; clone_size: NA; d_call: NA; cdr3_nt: TGTGCCAGCTCACCACAGGGGAAAGAAAAACTGTTTTTT; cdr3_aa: CASSPQGKEKLFF
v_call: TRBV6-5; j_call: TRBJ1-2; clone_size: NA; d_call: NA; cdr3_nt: TGTGCCAGCAGTTACTCCTCCATAGGGGCGAATGGCTACACCTTC; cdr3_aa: CASSYSSIGANGYTF
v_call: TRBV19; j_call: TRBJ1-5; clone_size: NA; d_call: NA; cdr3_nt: TGTGCCAGTAGTATAGGGGCAGGATTCAATCAGCCCCAGCATTTT; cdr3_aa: CASSIGAGFNQPQHF
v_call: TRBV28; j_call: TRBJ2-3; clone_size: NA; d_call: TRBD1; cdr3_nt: TGTGCCAGCAGTTTAGCCCCCCTGGCAGGGGGCGGAGGAGAAACGCAGTATTTT; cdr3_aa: CASSLAPLAGGGGETQYF
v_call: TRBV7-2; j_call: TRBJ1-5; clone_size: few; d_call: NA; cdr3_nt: TGTGCCAGCAGCTTAGGGTTTAGGGAGAATCAGCCCCAGCATTTT; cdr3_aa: CASSLGFRENQPQHF
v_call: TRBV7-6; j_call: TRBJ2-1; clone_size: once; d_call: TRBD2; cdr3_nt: TGTGCCAGCAGCTTAGTCGCTAGCGGGGGGTACAATGAGCAGTTCTTC; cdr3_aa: CASSLVASGGYNEQFF
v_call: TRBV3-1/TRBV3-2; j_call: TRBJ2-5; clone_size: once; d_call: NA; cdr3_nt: TGTGCCAGCAGCCAAGGCGGCGGGGTTGAGACCCAGTACTTC; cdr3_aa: CASSQGGGVETQYF
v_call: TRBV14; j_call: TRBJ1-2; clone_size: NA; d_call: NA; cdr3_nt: TGTGCCAGCAGCCAGGGCGGGAACTATGGCTACACCTTC; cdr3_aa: CASSQGGNYGYTF
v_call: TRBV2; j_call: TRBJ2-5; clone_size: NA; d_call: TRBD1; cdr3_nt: TGTGCCAGCAGCCAACAGGGGGCCAAAGAGACCCAGTACTTC; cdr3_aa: CASSQQGAKETQYF
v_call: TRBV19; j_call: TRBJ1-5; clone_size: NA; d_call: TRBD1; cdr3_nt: TGTGCCAGTAGTACCAGGGACAGGGGGGTTGATCAGCCCCAGCATTTT; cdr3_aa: CASSTRDRGVDQPQHF
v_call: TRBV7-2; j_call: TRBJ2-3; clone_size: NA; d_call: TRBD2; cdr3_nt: TGTGCCAGCAGTCTCACTAGCGGGGGTAGCACAGATACGCAGTATTTT; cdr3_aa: CASSLTSGGSTDTQYF
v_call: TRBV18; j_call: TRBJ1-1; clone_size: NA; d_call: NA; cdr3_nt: TGTGCCAGCTCACCACCGTCAGGGAACACTGAAGCTTTCTTT; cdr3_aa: CASSPPSGNTEAFF
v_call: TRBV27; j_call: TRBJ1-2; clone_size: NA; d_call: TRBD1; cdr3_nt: TGTGCCAGCAGTATCCGGACAGGCTACTATGGCTACACCTTC; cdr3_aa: CASSIRTGYYGYTF
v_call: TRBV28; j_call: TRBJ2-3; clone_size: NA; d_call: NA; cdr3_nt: TGTGCCTTTGGGCCGGGGACAACAGATACGCAGTATTTT; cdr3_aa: CAFGPGTTDTQYF
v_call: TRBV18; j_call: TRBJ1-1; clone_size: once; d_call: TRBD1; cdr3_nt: TGTGCCAGCTCGATGGACAGGGTAAACACTGAAGCTTTCTTT; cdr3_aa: CASSMDRVNTEAFF
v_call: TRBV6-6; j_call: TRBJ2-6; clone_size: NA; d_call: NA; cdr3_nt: TGTGCCAGCAGTCCACGCCCTGGGCTGAGTCGCACTGGGGCCAACGTCCTGACTTTC; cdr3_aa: CASSPRPGLSRTGANVLTF
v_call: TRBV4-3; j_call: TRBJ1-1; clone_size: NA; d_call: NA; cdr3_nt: TGCGCCAGCAGCCAAGATAGGAGGGGAAGTGCTTTCTTT; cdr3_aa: CASSQDRRGSAFF
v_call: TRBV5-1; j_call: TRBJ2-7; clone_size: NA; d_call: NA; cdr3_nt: TGCGCCAGCAGCTTGGTGGGGGGTTTAACCTACGAGCAGTACTTC; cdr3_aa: CASSLVGGLTYEQYF
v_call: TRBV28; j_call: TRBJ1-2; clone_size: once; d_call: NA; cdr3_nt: TGTGCCAGCAGTCGCCAATATCAGGACTACACCTTC; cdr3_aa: CASSRQYQDYTF
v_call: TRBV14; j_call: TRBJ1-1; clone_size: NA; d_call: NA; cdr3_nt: TGTGCCAGCAGCCAAGCTTGGGGAGGGGTGAACACTGAAGCTTTCTTT; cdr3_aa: CASSQAWGGVNTEAFF
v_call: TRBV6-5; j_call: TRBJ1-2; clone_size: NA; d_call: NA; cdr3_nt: TGTGCCAGCAGTTCCCCCGGGGGTCGTAACTATGGCTACACCTTC; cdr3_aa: CASSSPGGRNYGYTF
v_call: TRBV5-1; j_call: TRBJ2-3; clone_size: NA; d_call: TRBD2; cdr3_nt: TGCGCCAGCAGGTTCTTTAGCGGGAGGGCTACTAGCACAGATACGCAGTATTTT; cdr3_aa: CASRFFSGRATSTDTQYF
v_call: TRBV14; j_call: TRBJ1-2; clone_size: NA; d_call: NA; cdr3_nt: TGTGCCAGCAGCCAGGGGCACTATGGCTACACCTTC; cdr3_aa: CASSQGHYGYTF
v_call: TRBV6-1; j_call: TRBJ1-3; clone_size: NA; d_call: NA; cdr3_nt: TGTGCCAGCAGTGAATTTGAGGGAACGGCTGGAAACACCATATATTTT; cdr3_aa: CASSEFEGTAGNTIYF
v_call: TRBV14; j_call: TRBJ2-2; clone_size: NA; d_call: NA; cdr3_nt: TGTGCCAGCAGCCAAGTTCCGGTCCTGGGAGGGCTGTTTTTT; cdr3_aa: CASSQVPVLGGLFF
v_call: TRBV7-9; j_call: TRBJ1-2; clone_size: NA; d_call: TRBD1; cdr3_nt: TGTGCCAGCAGCTTCATACAGGGGCATGGCTACACCTTC; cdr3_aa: CASSFIQGHGYTF
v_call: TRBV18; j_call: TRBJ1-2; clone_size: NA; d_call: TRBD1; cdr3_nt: TGTGCCAGCTCACCACCGCGTACAGGGGATAACTATGGCTACACCTTC; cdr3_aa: CASSPPRTGDNYGYTF
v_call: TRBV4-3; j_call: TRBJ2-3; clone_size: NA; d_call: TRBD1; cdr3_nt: TGCGCCAGCAGCCAAGTCAGGGGGCCTAGCACAGATACGCAGTATTTT; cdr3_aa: CASSQVRGPSTDTQYF
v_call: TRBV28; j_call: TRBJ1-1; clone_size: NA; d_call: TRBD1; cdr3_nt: TGTGCCAGCCTAGGGGAACAGGGGAACCCTGAAGCTTTCTTT; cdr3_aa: CASLGEQGNPEAFF
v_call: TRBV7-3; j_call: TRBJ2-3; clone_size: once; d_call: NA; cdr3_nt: TGTGCCAGCACCATGGGGGGGCCCACAGATACGCAGTATTTT; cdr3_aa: CASTMGGPTDTQYF
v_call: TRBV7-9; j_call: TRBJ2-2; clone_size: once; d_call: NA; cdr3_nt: TGTGCCAGCAGTCCCGGGACTTTGAACACCGGGGAGCTGTTTTTT; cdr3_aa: CASSPGTLNTGELFF
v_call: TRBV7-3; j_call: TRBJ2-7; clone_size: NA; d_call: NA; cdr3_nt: TGTGCCAGCAGCCTAGGGGTCCCCTACGAGCAGTACTTC; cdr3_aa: CASSLGVPYEQYF
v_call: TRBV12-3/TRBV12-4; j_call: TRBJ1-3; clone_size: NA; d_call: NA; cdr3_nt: TGTGCCAGTCAACGGGAGTGGAGGGACACCATATATTTT; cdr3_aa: CASQREWRDTIYF
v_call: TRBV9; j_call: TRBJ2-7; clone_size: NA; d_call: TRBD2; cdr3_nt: TGTGCCAGCAGCGTAGTAGCGGGAGGGCCCTCCGAGCAGTACTTC; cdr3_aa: CASSVVAGGPSEQYF
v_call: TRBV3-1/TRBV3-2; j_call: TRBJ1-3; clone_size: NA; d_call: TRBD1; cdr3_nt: TGTGCCAGCAGCCAAGACGGGCAGGGACAGTGGGCGAATGCTGGAAACACCATATATTTT; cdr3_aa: CASSQDGQGQWANAGNTIYF
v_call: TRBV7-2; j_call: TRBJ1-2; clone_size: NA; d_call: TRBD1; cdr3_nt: TGTGCCAGCAGCTTAGGGACAGGATCCTATGGCTACACCTTC; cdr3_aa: CASSLGTGSYGYTF
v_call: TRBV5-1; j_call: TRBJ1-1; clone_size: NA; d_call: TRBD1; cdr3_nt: TGCGCCAGCAGCTTGGCCTCCCGAGGGACAGTGAACACTGAAGCTTTCTTT; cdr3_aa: CASSLASRGTVNTEAFF
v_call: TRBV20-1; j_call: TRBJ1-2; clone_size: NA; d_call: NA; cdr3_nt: TGCAGTGCTAGGCGGGGGGATGGCTACACCTTC; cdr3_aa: CSARRGDGYTF
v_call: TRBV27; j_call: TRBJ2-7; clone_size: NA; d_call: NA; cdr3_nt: TGTGCCAGCAGTACCGCTAAAATATACGAGCAGTACTTC; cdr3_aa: CASSTAKIYEQYF
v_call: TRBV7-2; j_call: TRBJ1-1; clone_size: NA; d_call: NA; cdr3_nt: TGTGCCAGCAGTCCGGTGTGGACTGAAGCTTTCTTT; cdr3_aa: CASSPVWTEAFF
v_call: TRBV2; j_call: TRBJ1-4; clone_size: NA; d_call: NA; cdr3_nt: TGTGCCAGCAGTGAGCGGGCGCGAACTAATGAAAAACTGTTTTTT; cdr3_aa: CASSERARTNEKLFF
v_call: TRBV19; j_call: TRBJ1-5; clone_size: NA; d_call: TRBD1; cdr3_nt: TGTGCCAGTAGTAAACAGGGGGATAGCAATCAGCCCCAGCATTTT; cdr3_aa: CASSKQGDSNQPQHF
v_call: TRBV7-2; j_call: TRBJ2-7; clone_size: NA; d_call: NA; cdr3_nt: TGTGCCAGCAGCCGCCCTACTACGGAGAACGAGCAGTACTTC; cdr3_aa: CASSRPTTENEQYF
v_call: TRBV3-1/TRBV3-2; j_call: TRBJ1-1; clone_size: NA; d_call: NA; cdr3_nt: TGTGCCAGCAGCCAAGAAGGGAACGGGGGGGCTTTCTTT; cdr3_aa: CASSQEGNGGAFF
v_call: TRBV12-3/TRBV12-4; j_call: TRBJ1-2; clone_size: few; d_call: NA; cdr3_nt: TGTGCCAGCAGTTACCGGGACTCACGGGGCTACACCTTC; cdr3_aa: CASSYRDSRGYTF